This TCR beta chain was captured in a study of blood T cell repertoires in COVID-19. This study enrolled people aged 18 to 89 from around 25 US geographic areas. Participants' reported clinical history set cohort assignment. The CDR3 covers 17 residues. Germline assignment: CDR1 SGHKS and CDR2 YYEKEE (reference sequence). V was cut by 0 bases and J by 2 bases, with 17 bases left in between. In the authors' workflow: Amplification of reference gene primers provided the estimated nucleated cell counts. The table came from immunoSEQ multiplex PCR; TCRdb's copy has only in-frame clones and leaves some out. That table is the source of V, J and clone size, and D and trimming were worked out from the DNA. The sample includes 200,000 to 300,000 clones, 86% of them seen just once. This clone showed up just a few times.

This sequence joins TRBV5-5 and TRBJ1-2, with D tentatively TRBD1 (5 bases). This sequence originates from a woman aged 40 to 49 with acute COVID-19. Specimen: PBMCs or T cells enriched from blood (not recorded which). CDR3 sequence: CASSLAGFQDTNYGYTF. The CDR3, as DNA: TGTGCCAGCAGCTTGGCTGGCTTCCAGGACACAAACTATGGCTACACCTTC.